This TCR beta chain comes out of a study of Tregs in tolerant kidney transplant recipients. This table comes from immunoSEQ multiplex PCR, and its TCRdb copy is limited to in-frame clones, with some not included. The data contain some 88,000 clones, approximately 90% of them seen just once; the ten biggest clones take up over 3.5%. This CDR3 contains 13 residues. The germline gives CDR1 MNHEY, CDR2 SMNVEV (reference sequence). Trimming removed 10 bases at V and 5 bases at J, with 16 bases between. The sample comprised CD8+ T cells from blood. This clonotype originated in a human donor in good health. The V call is TRBV27, the J call TRBJ2-3; D is unclear. CDR3 bases: TGTGCCACCTCCTCGACCGTGGGAGATACGCAGTATTTT. Protein: CATSSTVGDTQYF.